This TCR beta chain was sequenced during a study of spatial heterogeneity in lung cancer. Study details: For the average unique TCR and UMI combination, more than 8.5 occurrences appeared in raw reads.

As to time point: sample taken at primary tumor resection. Researchers sequenced whole RNA taken from tumor, nontumor lung or frozen PBMC without sorting. The donor population consisted of just over 70 patients with untreated, early-stage non-small cell lung cancer. From germline, CDR1 is SGHAT and CDR2 FQNNGV. The V end lost 4 bases, the J end lost 4 bases, and 13 bases lay between the germline ends. The CDR3 spans 14 residues. Every TCR cDNA molecule bore a unique molecular identifier. TCRdb fed the 5' RACE reads into MiXCR, producing one record per CDR3 protein. The table lists tens of thousands of distinct CDR3 sequences, approximately 12% of them singletons, with roughly two fifths in the top ten.

The sequence was collected from a male donor with early-stage non-small cell lung cancer. The sequencing used PBMCs, collected at surgery. V usage is TRBV11-2 and J usage is TRBJ1-2; a possible D gene is TRBD1 (6 bases). CDR3 residues: CASSSGQYGYGYTF. The CDR3 DNA reads as TGTGCCAGCAGCTCAGGACAGTATGGCTATGGCTACACCTTC.